This T cell receptor beta chain was sequenced for a study of HIV-infected patients and healthy controls. Study overall: Viral load fell to undetectable in about 70% of the 16 patients by the second blood draw.

Germline CDR1 KGHSH, CDR2 LQKENI. The length of the CDR3 is 15 residues. V lost 1 base and J lost 4, with 13 bases in between. All unsorted peripheral T cells were captured because whole blood was used without fractionation. A roughly 2.4 ml peripheral blood sample was taken for RNA. This clonotype was detected many times. 400 to 550 ng RNA was reverse transcribed with alpha and beta constant-region primers. Each of the alpha and beta chains got its own library through chain-specific third strand synthesis with indices. One entry per CDR3 protein, called by TCRdb with MiXCR from the 5' RACE reads. The table shows some 8,500 distinct CDR3 sequences, with 8% occurring only once.

The specimen comprised blood, sampled before antiretroviral therapy. The rearrangement uses TRBV18 and TRBJ1-1, with D tentatively TRBD1 (5 bases). The clonotype originates from an adult with HIV infection. The donor label of this sample is uncertain. DNA of the CDR3: TGTGCCAGCTCACCACTTATGACAGAAACCACTGAAGCTTTCTTT. It is translated as CASSPLMTETTEAFF. Using reference TRBV18 and TRBJ1-1 for the parts outside the CDR3, the full variable domain is NAGVMQNPRHLVRRRGQEARLRCSPMKGHSHVYWYRQLPEEGLKFMVYLQKENIIDESGMPKERFSAEFPKEGPSILRIQQVVRGDSAAYFCASSPLMTETTEAFFGQGTRLTVV.